These T cell receptor beta chains were read from a single sample in a study of monozygotic twins with cystic fibrosis. Libraries were prepared by immunoSEQ multiplex PCR; TCRdb keeps only in-frame clonotypes and omits some of them. The sample lists roughly 25,000 clones; roughly 97% were seen once. Sequencing was carried out using blood. The receptors were sampled from a girl aged 2 to 9 with cystic fibrosis. CDR3s include the opening cysteine and the closing phenylalanine or tryptophan. The D gene is left open where the match is weak. Some rows mark clone size as missing; the rest say once, few, many or name a class of expanded clone.

J gene	V gene	D gene	clone size	CDR3 DNA	CDR3 protein
TRBJ2-2	TRBV29-1	-	-	TGCAGCGTTGGGTGGGTAGCGAACACCGGGGAGCTGTTTTTT	CSVGWVANTGELFF
TRBJ1-3	TRBV5-6	-	-	TGTGCCAGCAGCCGGGCCGGGGTCGTGGGCCGAAACACCATATATTTT	CASSRAGVVGRNTIYF
TRBJ2-2	TRBV30	-	once	TGTGCCTGGAGTCGACCCACCGGGGAGCTGTTTTTT	CAWSRPTGELFF
TRBJ2-7	TRBV5-6	-	-	TGTGCCAGCAGCCCGAGCGCAGCCGAGCAGTACTTC	CASSPSAAEQYF
TRBJ2-1	TRBV27	-	-	TGTGCCAGCAGTTTATCGAATTACGTTTCTGAGCAGTTCTTC	CASSLSNYVSEQFF
TRBJ1-2	TRBV6-1	-	-	TGTGCCAGCAGTGTAGAACAGTTCTATGGCTACACCTTC	CASSVEQFYGYTF
TRBJ1-3	TRBV9	-	-	TGTGCCAGCAGCGTAAGAGGCCAGCTAGGCGGATCTGGAAACACCATATATTTT	CASSVRGQLGGSGNTIYF
TRBJ1-1	TRBV2	-	-	TGTGCCAGCAGTGAATATGGCCCGATGAACACTGAAGCTTTCTTT	CASSEYGPMNTEAFF
TRBJ1-2	TRBV29-1	-	-	TGCAGCGCCATGACCCCAGGCACTATAGGCTACACCTTC	CSAMTPGTIGYTF
TRBJ1-2	TRBV7-2	-	-	TGTGCCAGCAGCTTAGTCTCCGGGACCCAAGGAAACTATGGCTACACCTTC	CASSLVSGTQGNYGYTF
TRBJ2-2	TRBV4-3	TRBD2	-	TGCGCCAGCAGCCAAGATAGCCGGGGGGGTACCGGGGAGCTGTTTTTT	CASSQDSRGGTGELFF
TRBJ2-3	TRBV7-9	-	-	TGTGCCAGCAGCTCAGGCGCGGATACGCAGTATTTT	CASSSGADTQYF
TRBJ2-4	TRBV2	-	-	TGTGCCAGCAGTGCAATGGGTTCGGACATTCAGTACTTC	CASSAMGSDIQYF
TRBJ2-1	TRBV27	TRBD2	-	TGTGCCAGCAGTGTGGGGTTAGCGGGATACAATGAGCAGTTCTTC	CASSVGLAGYNEQFF
TRBJ2-7	TRBV28	TRBD1	-	TGTGCCGGAAAAAAACAGGGGGCCAACGAGCAGTACTTC	CAGKKQGANEQYF
TRBJ2-3	TRBV28	-	-	TGTGCCAGTCAAAAAAACCCCCGGGCGCCTACGCCGTATTTT	CASQKNPRAPTPYF
TRBJ2-5	TRBV6-5	-	-	TGTGCCAGCAGACGAGGGACTTGGATCCGGGAGACCCAGTACTTC	CASRRGTWIRETQYF
TRBJ1-1	TRBV28	-	-	TGTGCCAGCAGTTTCCCCGCAGGTGGGAGAACTGAAGCTTTCTTT	CASSFPAGGRTEAFF
TRBJ2-1	TRBV30	TRBD2	-	TGTGCCTGGTCGGGCGGGAGGAGGAATAATGAGCAGTTCTTC	CAWSGGRRNNEQFF
TRBJ2-1	TRBV15	TRBD2	-	TGTGCCACCAGCAGACCTAGCGGGTACTACAATGAGCAGTTCTTC	CATSRPSGYYNEQFF
TRBJ1-2	TRBV12-5	-	-	TGTGCTAGTGGTTTGGACAAGGGACAAGCCAAGGGCGCTGGCTACACCTTC	CASGLDKGQAKGAGYTF
TRBJ2-5	TRBV28	TRBD1	-	TGTGCCAGCAGTCCGCCACAGGGGGGTGGAGAGACCCAGTACTTC	CASSPPQGGGETQYF
TRBJ2-3	TRBV11-2	-	few	TGTGCCAGCAGCTTATTAACGCCCGGGAGCCCCACAGATACGCAGTATTTT	CASSLLTPGSPTDTQYF
TRBJ2-7	TRBV28	-	-	TGTGCCAGCAGTTTGGGGATCCACGAGCAGTACTTC	CASSLGIHEQYF
TRBJ2-1	TRBV6-4	TRBD2	-	TGTGCCAGCAGTGGTCTAGCGGGAAACAATGAGCAGTTCTTC	CASSGLAGNNEQFF
TRBJ2-1	TRBV2	TRBD2	-	TGTGCCGGATTAGCGGGGCAGGGGAGCAATGAGCAGTTCTTC	CAGLAGQGSNEQFF
TRBJ2-6	TRBV27	TRBD1	once	TGTGCCAGCAGTCCGGGACAGGGGATTTGGGGGGCCAACGTCCTGACTTTC	CASSPGQGIWGANVLTF
TRBJ2-7	TRBV18	-	-	TGTGCCAGCTCACTGGCCACCAGCTACGAGCAGTACTTC	CASSLATSYEQYF
TRBJ2-7	TRBV27	TRBD1	once	TGTGCCAGCAGTGAAGACAGGGCCTACGAGCAGTACTTC	CASSEDRAYEQYF
TRBJ2-3	TRBV6-5	TRBD2	-	TGTGCCAGCAGCCAACCCCTAGCGGGCACAGATACGCAGTATTTT	CASSQPLAGTDTQYF
TRBJ1-5	TRBV28	-	-	TGTGCCAGCAGTTTCCCCGACAGGCGCCTCAATCAGCCCCAGCATTTT	CASSFPDRRLNQPQHF
TRBJ2-7	TRBV28	TRBD1	-	TGTGCCAGCAGAAGACAGGGATCCCTACTCTACGAGCAGTACTTC	CASRRQGSLLYEQYF
TRBJ2-1	TRBV9	TRBD2	-	TGTGCCAGCAGCGTAGTATGGGGGGGAGGAAAATACAATGAGCAGTTCTTC	CASSVVWGGGKYNEQFF
TRBJ2-3	TRBV7-2	TRBD2	-	TGTGCCAGCAGATCGAATATCGGGGGAGGGGCAGATACGCAGTATTTT	CASRSNIGGGADTQYF
TRBJ2-1	TRBV5-6	TRBD1	-	TGTGCCAGCAGCTTCCTTCGGGACAGGGACAATGAGCAGTTCTTC	CASSFLRDRDNEQFF
TRBJ2-1	TRBV19	-	once	TGTGCCAGTAGTATAGATACCTCATCCTACAATGAGCAGTTCTTC	CASSIDTSSYNEQFF
TRBJ2-5	TRBV13	-	-	TGTGCCAGCAGCCCGGGACGGTTGGAGACCCAGTACTTC	CASSPGRLETQYF
TRBJ1-2	TRBV5-4	-	-	TGTGCCAGCAGATTGGGGGGACGCTATGGCTACACCTTC	CASRLGGRYGYTF
TRBJ2-3	TRBV14	-	-	TGTGCCAGCAGCCAAGATGGAGCCCGCCCACAAGATACGCAGTATTTT	CASSQDGARPQDTQYF
TRBJ1-5	TRBV4-2	-	few	TGTGCCAGCAGGGGGGGTTCGGATCAGCCCCAGCATTTT	CASRGGSDQPQHF